The 19 T cell receptor beta chains in this list originate from one sample, sequenced in a study of OX40 agonist ivuxolimab in advanced cancers. Repertoires were generated with immunoSEQ multiplex PCR, while TCRdb's copy carries only in-frame clones and drops some. This sample has tens of thousands of clones, with about 90% found just once. Specimen: CD4+ or CD8+ T cells sorted from blood, collected in a trial of the OX40 agonist ivuxolimab. These receptor sequences come from an adult with an advanced solid tumor such as melanoma, head and neck, liver or kidney cancer.

This clone was observed a handful of times. The chain joins TRBV19 to TRBJ2-7; 10 bases fit TRBD1. Germline V gives CDR1 LNHDA, CDR2 SQIVND (reference sequence). The CDR3 sequence is 16 residues long. V lost 10 bases, J lost 7 bases, and 19 bases stayed unmatched. The CDR3 sequence: CATQPSPGQGPGEQYF. The CDR3 region has the DNA TGTGCCACCCAGCCCTCCCCGGGACAGGGGCCGGGGGAGCAGTACTTC.

The CDR3 bases are TGTGCCAGCAGTGAAAGTATGGGGCTCTATGGCTACACCTTC. Amino acid sequence: CASSESMGLYGYTF. The V gene is TRBV2, the J gene TRBJ1-2, with D perhaps TRBD1 (5 bases). The CDR3 loop spans 14 amino acids. Trimming cost V 2 bases and J 4 bases, with 11 bases left between them. CDR1 is SNHLY and CDR2 is FYNNEI in the germline V gene.

The chain recombines TRBV27 with TRBJ2-3; 7 bases are a match to TRBD2. With 6 bases clipped from V and 4 bases from J, the junction kept 16 bases outside the gene matches. The germline V gene encodes CDR1 MNHEY and CDR2 SMNVEV (reference sequence). The CDR3 is 17 residues long. The chain's CDR3 is CASRGGIRGGGPDTQYF. For the CDR3, the DNA is TGTGCCAGCAGGGGGGGAATCCGCGGGGGTGGCCCAGATACGCAGTATTTT.

The rearrangement links TRBV7-9 to TRBJ2-1; D gene unclear. CDR3 size: 10 residues. Trimming stripped 5 bases from V and 5 bases from J, with 1 base between. Per the germline V gene, CDR1 is SEHNR and CDR2 is FQNEAQ (reference sequence). The CDR3 DNA sequence: TGTGCCAGCAGCCACAATGAGCAGTTCTTC. Translated, it gives CASSHNEQFF. Drawing the rest from reference TRBV7-9 and TRBJ2-1, the complete variable domain is DTGVSQNPRHKITKRGQNVTFRCDPISEHNRLYWYRQTLGQGPEFLTYFQNEAQLEKSRLLSDRFSAERPKGSFSTLEIQRTEQGDSAMYLCASSHNEQFFGPGTRLTVL.

The rearrangement uses TRBV7-6 and TRBJ1-6; D ambiguous. V lost 5 bases to trimming and J lost 9 bases, with 14 bases between them. Germline V gene lookup returns CDR1 SGHVS and CDR2 FNYEAQ. CDR3 size: 14 residues. CDR3 coding DNA: TGTGCCAGCAGCATGGGCCCCGCGAGTTCACCCCTCCACTTT. The encoded protein is CASSMGPASSPLHF.

This clone showed up just once. The rearrangement links TRBV6-4 to TRBJ2-7; D is unresolved. CDR3 size: 11 residues. Germline loops: CDR1 MRHNA, CDR2 SNTAGT. The germline V and J ends were trimmed by 2 bases and 2 bases, with 1 base remaining between them. CDR3 bases: TGTGCCAGCAGTGACACCTACGAGCAGTACTTC. This gives the protein CASSDTYEQYF.

The chain carries TRBV6-6 and TRBJ1-6; the D is unclear. Trimming pared 8 bases from V and 10 bases from J, leaving 15 bases between. The CDR3 covers 13 residues. In germline, CDR1 is MNHNY, CDR2 SVGAGI (reference sequence). The CDR3 DNA reads TGTGCCAGCCGAAGGCCTGAAGAGTCACCCCTCCACTTT. Amino acids: CASRRPEESPLHF.

The V and J genes are TRBV19 and TRBJ2-7, with 10 bases identical to TRBD1. Trimming removed 5 bases from V and 3 bases from J; junction bases left unmatched: 4. The CDR3 is 14 amino acids. Germline CDR1 is LNHDA and CDR2 is SQIVND (reference sequence). The CDR3 nucleotides read TGTGCCAGTAGTCCCCGGGACAGGGGCTACGAGCAGTACTTC. Its translation: CASSPRDRGYEQYF.

This clone was seen once. The V and J genes are TRBV28 and TRBJ2-6; unclear D gene. The length of the CDR3 is 15 residues. The ends were cut back, 6 bases at V and 7 bases at J, with 16 bases in the middle. Germline-derived CDR1 and CDR2 are MDHEN and SYDVKM. CDR3 region: CASSANYNNANVLTF. DNA for the CDR3: TGTGCCAGCAGCGCCAATTACAACAATGCCAACGTCCTGACTTTC.

The rearrangement links TRBV6-6 to TRBJ1-4; D might be TRBD1 (5 bases). Trimming pared 7 bases from V and 5 bases from J, leaving 20 bases between. Germline V gene sequence: CDR1 MNHNY, CDR2 SVGAGI (reference sequence). This CDR3 is 16 amino acids long. CDR3 DNA sequence: TGTGCCAGCACTACAACAAACCGGGGCTTAAATGAAAAACTGTTTTTT. It translates to CASTTTNRGLNEKLFF.

The sample holds one count of this clone. The gene calls are TRBV5-1 and TRBJ1-5; D is unresolved. Germline V gives CDR1 SGHRS, CDR2 YFSETQ. This CDR3 contains 16 residues. Deletions cut 0 bases from V and 6 bases from J, with 16 bases between. The CDR3 here is CASSLGGPEGGQPQHF. In nucleotides, the CDR3 is TGCGCCAGCAGCTTGGGAGGGCCCGAGGGAGGTCAGCCCCAGCATTTT.

V and J are TRBV9 and TRBJ2-3; 9 bases are shared with TRBD2. This CDR3 is built from 15 residues. The germline V gene has CDR1 SGDLS and CDR2 YYNGEE. Trimming took 0 bases from V and 4 from J; bases not matched to a gene: 3. In DNA form, the CDR3 reads TGTGCCAGCAGCGTAGAGCGGGGGGTGCCAGATACGCAGTATTTT. This sequence encodes CASSVERGVPDTQYF.

V and J are TRBV7-2 and TRBJ2-1, with TRBD2 matching over 8 bases. Per germline, CDR1 SGHTA and CDR2 FQGNSA. The CDR3 runs 16 residues. J was trimmed by 5 bases and V by 2 bases; bases with no gene match: 8. The CDR3 sequence is CASSLSYGGGNNEQFF. The CDR3 DNA reads as TGTGCCAGCAGCTTATCTTACGGCGGGGGGAACAATGAGCAGTTCTTC. Complete variable domain (other parts from reference TRBV7-2 and TRBJ2-1): GAGVSQSPSNKVTEKGKDVELRCDPISGHTALYWYRQSLGQGLEFLIYFQGNSAPDKSGLPSDRFSAERTGGSVSTLTIQRTQQEDSAVYLCASSLSYGGGNNEQFFGPGTRLTVL.

The J gene is TRBJ1-2, the V gene TRBV25-1; D remains unclear. This CDR3 is built from 16 residues. Germline V CDR1 and CDR2: MGHDK, SYGVNS. Trimming pared 3 bases from V and 6 bases from J, leaving 20 bases between. Here the CDR3 DNA reads TGTGCCAGCAGTGACTGGGGAAACGAGGGTAGACATGGCTACACCTTC. Encoded protein: CASSDWGNEGRHGYTF.

The V gene is TRBV4-3, the J gene TRBJ2-7; TRBD1 or TRBD2 may be the D gene (6 bases each). Germline V gene data show CDR1 as LGHNA and CDR2 as YSLEER. CDR3 size: 15 residues. V lost 1 base and J lost 2, with 12 bases in between. The CDR3 sequence: CASSQVRGVPYEQYF. CDR3 nucleotides: TGCGCCAGCAGCCAAGTGAGGGGGGTCCCCTACGAGCAGTACTTC.

The chain recombines TRBV9 with TRBJ2-6; D may be TRBD2 (5 bases). The CDR3 has 17 amino acids. Trimming left V 5 bases short and J 0 bases short, with 15 bases between. Germline-derived CDR1 and CDR2 are SGDLS and YYNGEE. CDR3 amino acids: CASSGRRVDSGANVLTF. CDR3 in DNA: TGTGCCAGCAGTGGTCGGCGGGTTGACTCTGGGGCCAACGTCCTGACTTTC.

The rearrangement uses TRBV7-2 and TRBJ2-7, with a possible D match to TRBD1 (5 bases). CDR1 and CDR2 from the germline V gene are SGHTA and FQGNSA. V was shortened by 2 bases and J by 2 bases, with 10 bases between the two germline ends. The CDR3 extends over 14 amino acids. DNA of the CDR3: TGTGCCAGCAGCTTACGCAGGGTACCCTACGAGCAGTACTTC. Encoded protein: CASSLRRVPYEQYF. The entire variable domain, with the rest obtained from reference TRBV7-2 and TRBJ2-7, is as follows: GAGVSQSPSNKVTEKGKDVELRCDPISGHTALYWYRQSLGQGLEFLIYFQGNSAPDKSGLPSDRFSAERTGGSVSTLTIQRTQQEDSAVYLCASSLRRVPYEQYFGPGTRLTVT.

This clone came up a few times. At one boundary the junction diverges from the germline segment, which might be a read error. The chain carries TRBV7-2 and TRBJ1-2; D unclear. The germline V gene encodes CDR1 SGHTA and CDR2 FQGNSA. This CDR3 has 15 residues. In DNA form, the CDR3 reads TGTGCCAGCAGCTTAGCCAGCGGGTATAACGATGGCTACACCTTC. Residues: CASSLASGYNDGYTF.

The rearrangement joins TRBV6-6 to TRBJ1-3; D possibly corresponds to TRBD1 (5 bases). V shed 8 bases and J shed 3 bases, with 14 bases lying between them. The CDR3 contains 14 residues. Germline V gene sequence: CDR1 MNHNY, CDR2 SVGAGI (reference sequence). In DNA form, the CDR3 reads TGTGCCAGCGGCAATGCAGGGTTTGGAAACACCATATATTTT. Translated, it gives CASGNAGFGNTIYF.